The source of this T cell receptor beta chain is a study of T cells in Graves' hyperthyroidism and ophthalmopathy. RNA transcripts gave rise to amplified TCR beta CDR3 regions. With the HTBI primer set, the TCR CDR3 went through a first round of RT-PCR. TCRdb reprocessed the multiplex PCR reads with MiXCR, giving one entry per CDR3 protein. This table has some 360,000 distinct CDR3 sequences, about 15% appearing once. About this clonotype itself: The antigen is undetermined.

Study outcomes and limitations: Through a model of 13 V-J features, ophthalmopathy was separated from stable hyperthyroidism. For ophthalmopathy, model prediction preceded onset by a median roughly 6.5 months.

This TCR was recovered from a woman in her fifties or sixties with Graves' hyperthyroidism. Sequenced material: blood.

CDR3 residues: CASSGDREGSYEQYF. The CDR3 coding sequence is TGTGCCAGCAGCGGGGACAGGGAAGGGTCCTACGAGCAGTACTTC. The chain is built from TRBV11-3 and TRBJ2-7; 9 nucleotides align to TRBD1. The CDR3 contains 15 residues. CDR1 is SGHNT, CDR2 YENEEA, per germline. With V trimmed by 5 bases and J by 1 base, 6 bases remained unmatched.